Following are 26 T cell receptor beta chains from one sample sequenced in a study of blood T cell repertoires in COVID-19. Libraries were prepared by immunoSEQ multiplex PCR; TCRdb keeps only in-frame clonotypes and omits some of them. Of fewer than 200,000 clones in the sample, about 90% were seen once. The sample consisted of peripheral blood. Source of these receptors: a man in his thirties or forties with COVID-19, enrolled during active disease.

This sequence joins TRBV9 and TRBJ2-7, with a tentative D call TRBD1 (5 bases). The CDR3 runs 16 residues. V shed 0 bases and J shed 6 bases, with 19 bases lying between them. Germline lookup yields CDR1 SGDLS and CDR2 YYNGEE. CDR3 sequence: CASSVAVTAYVGEQYF. CDR3 sequence (DNA): TGTGCCAGCAGCGTAGCTGTGACAGCCTACGTGGGCGAGCAGTACTTC.

This sequence joins TRBV3-1 (or the pseudogene TRBV3-2) and TRBJ1-2, with 11 bases fitting TRBD1. Germline V lookup: CDR1 LGHDT, CDR2 YNNKEL (reference sequence). The CDR3 has 15 amino acids. V was clipped by 4 bases and J by 7 bases; unmatched bases: 8. The CDR3 nucleotides are TGTGCCAGCAGCCTACGGACAGGGGGCGATAGTGGCTACACCTTC. It yields the protein CASSLRTGGDSGYTF.

This clone was picked up one time. V and J are TRBV7-2 and TRBJ1-4; possible D gene TRBD1, 5 bases. V lost 6 bases to trimming and J lost 2 bases, with 10 bases between them. Per the germline V gene, CDR1 is SGHTA and CDR2 is FQGNSA. This CDR3 comprises 14 residues. The CDR3 loop reads CASRQRGTNEKLFF. The CDR3 region has the DNA TGTGCCAGCAGACAAAGGGGCACTAATGAAAAACTGTTTTTT.

This chain joins TRBV27 and TRBJ1-4; no definite D call. The CDR3 consists of 13 residues. CDR1 is MNHEY and CDR2 is SMNVEV in the germline V gene (reference sequence). V was pared by 5 bases and J by 6 bases, with 10 bases between. The DNA of the CDR3 is TGTGCCAGCAGTCCCTACGAGGATGAAAAACTGTTTTTT. This encodes CASSPYEDEKLFF.

The chain has TRBV18 and TRBJ1-2; 7 positions agree with TRBD1. The CDR3 runs 17 residues. Germline V gene data show CDR1 as KGHSH and CDR2 as LQKENI. V dropped 6 bases and J dropped 8; count of bases not matched to a gene: 21. CDR3 DNA sequence: TGTGCCAGCTCGTCTACTTCCACTCCCGGGACAGTGCAGGGCTACACCTTC. Amino acids: CASSSTSTPGTVQGYTF.

CDR3 DNA: TGTGCCAGCAGCAAGACAGGGGGGTATGGCTACACCTTC. This translates into CASSKTGGYGYTF. The chain carries TRBV12-3 or TRBV12-4 and TRBJ1-2; TRBD1 aligns across 9 bases. J lost 5 bases, V lost 6 bases, and 4 bases had no gene match. The CDR3 contains 13 residues.

The chain's CDR3 is CAWSPGVAGGTLGEQFF. For the CDR3, the DNA is TGTGCCTGGAGCCCAGGGGTAGCGGGGGGTACCCTTGGGGAGCAGTTCTTC. The chain employs TRBV30 and TRBJ2-1; 10 nucleotides agree with TRBD2. This CDR3 has 17 amino acids. J was trimmed by 10 bases and V by 3 bases; bases with no gene match: 18. Looked up from germline, CDR1 is GTSNPN and CDR2 is SVGIG (reference sequence).

V and J are TRBV7-2 and TRBJ1-5; no firm D call. V gave up 2 bases and J gave up 3 bases, with 11 bases separating them. The CDR3 has 15 residues. In germline, CDR1 is SGHTA, CDR2 FQGNSA. Here the CDR3 DNA reads TGTGCCAGCAGCTTAACTAGGGCCAACAATCAGCCCCAGCATTTT. Translated, it gives CASSLTRANNQPQHF. Full variable domain (outside the CDR3, taken from reference TRBV7-2 and TRBJ1-5): GAGVSQSPSNKVTEKGKDVELRCDPISGHTALYWYRQSLGQGLEFLIYFQGNSAPDKSGLPSDRFSAERTGGSVSTLTIQRTQQEDSAVYLCASSLTRANNQPQHFGDGTRLSIL.

The chain has TRBV5-1 and TRBJ1-2; no firm D call. Per germline, CDR1 SGHRS and CDR2 YFSETQ. The CDR3 loop spans 16 amino acids. Trimming took 4 bases from V and 0 from J, leaving 16 bases between them. The CDR3 reads CASSPPGGYTNYGYTF. The CDR3 region has the DNA TGCGCCAGCAGCCCCCCCGGCGGTTACACTAACTATGGCTACACCTTC.

The chain links TRBV27 to TRBJ1-5; D is ambiguous. The CDR3 is 13 amino acids. The germline CDR1 and CDR2 sequences are MNHEY and SMNVEV (reference sequence). Trimming removed 2 bases from V and 1 base from J, with 3 bases in between. CDR3 sequence (DNA): TGTGCCAGCAGTTTACTAAGCAATCAGCCCCAGCATTTT. It encodes CASSLLSNQPQHF.

The V and J genes are TRBV11-2 and TRBJ1-1; 9 nucleotides line up with TRBD1. V was clipped by 5 bases and J by 3 bases; unmatched bases: 13. CDR1 is SGHAT and CDR2 is FQNNGV in the germline V gene. This CDR3 has 17 residues. The CDR3 loop reads CASSIRDRASRHTEAFF. CDR3 nucleotide sequence: TGTGCCAGCAGCATCCGGGACAGGGCTAGTCGGCACACTGAAGCTTTCTTT.

The chain links TRBV2 to TRBJ2-2; 8 bases align to TRBD2. V was pared by 2 bases and J by 5 bases, with 7 bases of the junction left unmatched. The CDR3 sequence is 16 residues long. Germline assignment: CDR1 SNHLY and CDR2 FYNNEI. CDR3 in amino acids: CASSEYGGARTGELFF. CDR3 DNA: TGTGCCAGCAGTGAATACGGGGGGGCTCGGACCGGGGAGCTGTTTTTT.

This chain uses TRBV6-5 with TRBJ2-7; 11 bases line up with TRBD2. The CDR3 has 16 amino acids. Germline V gene sequence: CDR1 MNHEY, CDR2 SVGAGI. J gave up 1 base and V 4 bases, and 6 bases lay outside the gene matches. CDR3 in DNA: TGTGCCAGCAGTTTACTAGCGGGAGATGTATCCTACGAGCAGTACTTC. Its translation is CASSLLAGDVSYEQYF.

The CDR3 region has the DNA TGCGCCAGCAGTGACATTTCAGCGCTTGGCTACACCTTC. Its protein is CASSDISALGYTF. The chain employs TRBV10-2 and TRBJ1-2; D call uncertain. The CDR3 extends over 13 amino acids. In germline, CDR1 is WSHSY, CDR2 SAAADI. Between the trimmed V and J ends, which lost 3 bases and 7 bases, there was a span of 12 bases.

The chain carries TRBV6-5 and TRBJ1-1; D is ambiguous. The CDR3 loop spans 13 amino acids. The germline V and J ends were trimmed by 8 bases and 1 base, with 11 bases remaining between them. The germline V gene has CDR1 MNHEY and CDR2 SVGAGI. The DNA for the CDR3 is TGTGCCAGCCGCGCTCGCTGGAACACTGAAGCTTTCTTT. The encoded protein is CASRARWNTEAFF.

This chain joins TRBV6-6 and TRBJ1-4; possibly TRBD1 for D (5 bases). The CDR3 consists of 13 residues. In germline, CDR1 is MNHNY, CDR2 SVGAGI (reference sequence). The V and J ends lost 7 bases and 1 base respectively, with 7 bases between them. The CDR3 protein is CASKGRTNEKLFF. The CDR3 DNA sequence: TGTGCCAGCAAGGGGCGAACTAATGAAAAACTGTTTTTT.

The chain employs TRBV7-2 and TRBJ1-2; D possibly corresponds to TRBD1 (6 bases). Germline-derived CDR1 and CDR2 are SGHTA and FQGNSA. This CDR3 has 14 amino acids. V lost 1 base, J lost 4 bases, and 10 bases lay in between. The CDR3 DNA is TGTGCCAGCAGCTTAGAGCTCAGGGGCTATGGCTACACCTTC. It yields the protein CASSLELRGYGYTF.

Only one count was recorded for this clone. The chain employs TRBV14 and TRBJ2-2; possible D gene TRBD1, 6 bases. The V gene lost 0 bases and the J gene lost 0 bases, with 8 bases spanning the gap. From germline, CDR1 is SGHDN and CDR2 FVKESK. This CDR3 has 16 amino acids. CDR3 DNA: TGTGCCAGCAGCCAAGAGGGACACGCGAACACCGGGGAGCTGTTTTTT. Protein: CASSQEGHANTGELFF.

This clone came up once. The rearrangement joins TRBV7-3 to TRBJ2-3; D perhaps matches TRBD2 (6 bases). From germline, CDR1 is SGHTA and CDR2 FQGTGA. The CDR3 contains 14 residues. Trimming removed 4 bases from V and 2 bases from J, with 10 bases in between. CDR3 residues: CASSSDYITDTQYF. The CDR3 region has the DNA TGTGCCAGCAGCTCGGACTATATCACAGATACGCAGTATTTT.

The sample holds one count of this clone. The V and J genes are TRBV19 and TRBJ2-3; D ambiguous. V was pared by 4 bases and J by 1 base, with 12 bases between. The CDR3 is 15 amino acids. The germline V gene encodes CDR1 LNHDA and CDR2 SQIVND (reference sequence). The CDR3 DNA reads TGTGCCAGTAGTACGCTGCCACGGGGCACAGATACGCAGTATTTT. Translation gives CASSTLPRGTDTQYF.

The gene calls are TRBV12-2 and TRBJ2-1; the DNA was not compared with TRBD2, the D call given in the table. TRBV12-2 is listed as a pseudogene. This CDR3 spans 16 amino acids. Written as DNA, the CDR3 is TGTGCAAGTCGCATGGAGACTAGCGGGGGTTACAATGAGCAGTTCTTC. As protein: CASRMETSGGYNEQFF.

A single count supports this clone. This sequence joins TRBV19 and TRBJ2-2, with TRBD1 identical over 10 bases. Germline V CDR1 and CDR2: LNHDA, SQIVND (reference sequence). With 5 bases clipped from V and 6 bases from J, the junction kept 6 bases outside the gene matches. This CDR3 comprises 15 residues. The CDR3 sequence: CASSQTGTGAGELFF. The CDR3, as DNA: TGTGCCAGTAGTCAGACCGGGACAGGGGCCGGGGAGCTGTTTTTT.

The CDR3 sequence: CASRRQGSYEQYF. CDR3 DNA: TGTGCCAGCAGAAGACAGGGGTCCTACGAGCAGTACTTC. The chain carries TRBV6-5 and TRBJ2-7; 8 nucleotides line up with TRBD1. Germline V gene lookup returns CDR1 MNHEY and CDR2 SVGAGI. V lost 6 bases and J lost 1; bases outside the gene matches: 2. This CDR3 is built from 13 residues.

The CDR3 is CASSQFGQGLPHRETQYF. The CDR3 DNA reads TGTGCCAGCAGCCAATTCGGGCAGGGGCTACCCCATCGGGAGACCCAGTACTTC. The rearrangement uses TRBV16 and TRBJ2-5; D is perhaps TRBD1 (6 bases). Germline V lookup: CDR1 KGHSY, CDR2 FQNENV. The CDR3 spans 18 residues. Trimming stripped 1 base from V and 5 bases from J, with 23 bases between. The full variable domain, completed using reference TRBV16 and TRBJ2-5, is GEEVAQTPKHLVRGEGQKAKLYCAPIKGHSYVFWYQQVLKNEFKFLISFQNENVFDETGMPKERFSAKCLPNSPCSLEIQATKLEDSAVYFCASSQFGQGLPHRETQYFGPGTRLLVL.

The J gene is TRBJ2-7, the V gene TRBV28, with D uncertain. V dropped 4 bases and J dropped 0 bases, with 7 bases sitting between them. CDR1 and CDR2 (germline): MDHEN, SYDVKM. There are 13 residues in the CDR3. Here the CDR3 reads CASSWATSYEQYF. The DNA of the CDR3 is TGTGCCAGCAGTTGGGCCACCTCCTACGAGCAGTACTTC.

The chain employs TRBV6-2 or TRBV6-3 and TRBJ1-1; 10 nucleotides agree with TRBD1. The germline V gene has CDR1 MNHEY and CDR2 SVGEGT. The CDR3 has 16 residues. With V trimmed by 5 bases and J by 2 bases, 8 bases remained unmatched. CDR3 bases: TGTGCCAGCAGTAATGGACAGGGGGGTCGTAACACTGAAGCTTTCTTT. Its translation: CASSNGQGGRNTEAFF.